The TCR beta chain described here comes from a study of early T cells in non-severe SARS-CoV-2 infection (dated by TCRdb to about 2021). Study-level background: Bulk RNA from unsorted whole blood was used for TCR sequencing, so alpha and beta chains could not be paired. Overall study results and their limits: VDJdb matching was skewed toward anti-spike CD8 responses and likely underestimated virus-specific expansions, missing private and CD4 specificities.

V is clipped by 0 bases and J by 2 bases, and the sequence between their germline boundaries is 14 bases long. CDR1 and CDR2 (MNHNS, SASEGT) derive from the germline V gene. The CDR3 numbers 18 residues from cysteine through phenylalanine. Just the 54-base CDR3 DNA is kept, in frame starting at base 1. Set within a cohort of healthcare workers in London, UK, this nested case-control study involved weekly PCR testing of nasopharyngeal swabs along with blood sampling. Healthcare workers were enrolled in the week of the UK lockdown, from 23 to 31 March 2020, and were followed every week for up to about 15 weeks. To prepare the library, 5' RACE was applied. Sequenced on a NextSeq 500. In the TCR library protocol, unique molecular identifiers were attached to individual cDNA molecules to correct for PCR bias and sequencing error. Both TCR alpha and beta chains were sequenced, and tight co-correlation was observed between alpha and beta sequence abundances in each sample. Per the authors' processing: Decombinator V4 was used to perform V gene, J gene and CDR3 annotation of TCR sequences. TCRs were defined as expanded if a significant change between any two time points was detected under a Poisson model with p below 0.0001. TCR abundances were normalised to the total number of TCRs sequenced per sample and expressed as counts per million. MAIT TCRs were defined by TRAV1-2 paired with TRAJ12, TRAJ20 or TRAJ33, and iNKT TCRs by TRAV10 paired with TRAJ18. A search of VDJdb, accessed on 1 November 2021, was run for TCRs annotated to CMV, EBV and SARS-CoV-2, with TCRs annotated for multiple antigens excluded. TCRdb reprocessed the public reads (quality trimming at Q25 with fastp, clone calling with MiXCR) and kept in-frame beta chains. Rows with a matching CDR3 protein are joined into one entry that keeps the most common DNA and genes. The V and J calls were not made by the authors but by TCRdb's processing. Counted in this sample were tens of thousands of distinct CDR3 sequences; roughly 12% of them appeared once. About 5% of the sample goes to the ten largest clones.

This clonotype has ten or more counts. It lacks a known antigen. Nothing much larger sits one base from this clone, and base qualities are not available. The sample comprised whole blood. This TCR was recovered from an adult who was a healthcare worker with PCR-confirmed SARS-CoV-2 infection or an uninfected control (not recorded which). The V gene is TRBV6-1 and the J gene is TRBJ2-6; the D gene cannot be named for sure. The sequence in DNA is TGTGCCAGCAGTGAAGCAACTGACACGTTCCCTGGGGCCAACGTCCTGACTTTC. This codes for CASSEATDTFPGANVLTF.